This T cell receptor beta chain was found in a study of beta chain features in type 1 diabetes. Study results and caveats: Cells with high TCR expression could be over-represented by cDNA sequencing.

There was one heparinised blood draw per donor, averaging about 116 mL. Sorted populations all had greater than 98% purity. Comments on this clone: Its cognate antigen is unknown.

All of the isolated RNA was reverse transcribed, so expressed TCRB transcripts were sequenced. Profiled with immunoSEQ multiplex PCR; TCRdb holds only in-frame clones, not every one. The sample holds over 300,000 clones, around 8% seen once. The germline V gene has CDR1 SGHTA and CDR2 FQGTGA. The V gene lost 0 bases and the J gene lost 4 bases, with 15 bases spanning the gap. This CDR3 spans 17 amino acids. The origin of this receptor is a woman aged 18-29 years in good health. The material sequenced was central memory CD4+ T cells from blood. The rearrangement joins TRBV7-3 to TRBJ2-2; D is perhaps TRBD2 (6 bases). The CDR3 sequence: CASSLTGAGPLTGELFF. The CDR3, as DNA: TGTGCCAGCAGCTTAACGGGCGCGGGACCTCTCACCGGGGAGCTGTTTTTT.